The rows below give T cell receptor beta chains drawn from one sample of a study of regulatory T cells. Only in-frame clones appear in the TCRdb table, and some are missing; sequencing was by immunoSEQ multiplex PCR. There are over 20,000 clones in the sample; 80% to 95% occur only once, and 3.5% lies in the top ten. Sequenced sample: CD8+ T cells sorted from blood. These receptor sequences come from a child aged 2 to 10 with CD3G deficiency. Each CDR3 is given without its conserved first and last residue. The order of the fields is V gene, J gene, D gene, CDR3 protein. A D gene is named only where the DNA matches it firmly.

V gene: TRBV28
J gene: TRBJ2-7
D gene: NA
CDR3 protein: ASSWGFSEQY

V gene: TRBV11-2
J gene: TRBJ1-1
D gene: NA
CDR3 protein: ASSPLTGALLNTEAF

V gene: TRBV19
J gene: TRBJ2-2
D gene: TRBD2
CDR3 protein: ASSMDLAGVTGELF

V gene: TRBV10-2
J gene: TRBJ2-3
D gene: NA
CDR3 protein: ASSEPSGTDTQY

V gene: TRBV29-1
J gene: TRBJ2-6
D gene: NA
CDR3 protein: SVILSSGANVLT

V gene: TRBV28
J gene: TRBJ2-1
D gene: TRBD2
CDR3 protein: ASRLAGGYNEQF

V gene: TRBV4-1
J gene: TRBJ2-7
D gene: NA
CDR3 protein: ASSQDTGWFYEQY

V gene: TRBV6-1
J gene: TRBJ2-3
D gene: NA
CDR3 protein: ASSDPASTDTQY

V gene: TRBV28
J gene: TRBJ2-7
D gene: NA
CDR3 protein: ASSLRVYPYEQY

V gene: TRBV7-8
J gene: TRBJ2-7
D gene: NA
CDR3 protein: ASSVTQAGPFYEQY

V gene: TRBV10-3
J gene: TRBJ2-3
D gene: TRBD2
CDR3 protein: AISGGREGLADTQY

V gene: TRBV11-2
J gene: TRBJ2-4
D gene: TRBD1
CDR3 protein: ASSPDRGLAKNIQY